This TCR beta chain is drawn from a study of early T cells in non-severe SARS-CoV-2 infection. Study in general: It was bulk RNA from unsorted whole blood that was sequenced, and the chains were unpaired.

This clonotype was detected ten times or more. Attachment of unique molecular identifiers to individual cDNA molecules was performed. TCRdb reanalysed the 5' RACE reads using MiXCR and keeps one entry per CDR3 protein. The sample holds 55,000 or so distinct CDR3 sequences, around an eighth seen once. Looked up from germline, CDR1 is PRHDT and CDR2 is FYEKMQ (reference sequence). Deletions cut 5 bases from V and 4 bases from J, with 14 bases between. This CDR3 is built from 14 residues. The V call is TRBV13, the J call TRBJ1-2, with no clear D. The clonotype was recovered from an adult who was a healthcare worker with PCR-confirmed SARS-CoV-2 infection or an uninfected control (not recorded which). The source material was whole blood. Written as DNA, the CDR3 is TGTGCCAGCAGCCCCGCGGGGAGTAGCTATGGCTACACCTTC. Its translation is CASSPAGSSYGYTF.